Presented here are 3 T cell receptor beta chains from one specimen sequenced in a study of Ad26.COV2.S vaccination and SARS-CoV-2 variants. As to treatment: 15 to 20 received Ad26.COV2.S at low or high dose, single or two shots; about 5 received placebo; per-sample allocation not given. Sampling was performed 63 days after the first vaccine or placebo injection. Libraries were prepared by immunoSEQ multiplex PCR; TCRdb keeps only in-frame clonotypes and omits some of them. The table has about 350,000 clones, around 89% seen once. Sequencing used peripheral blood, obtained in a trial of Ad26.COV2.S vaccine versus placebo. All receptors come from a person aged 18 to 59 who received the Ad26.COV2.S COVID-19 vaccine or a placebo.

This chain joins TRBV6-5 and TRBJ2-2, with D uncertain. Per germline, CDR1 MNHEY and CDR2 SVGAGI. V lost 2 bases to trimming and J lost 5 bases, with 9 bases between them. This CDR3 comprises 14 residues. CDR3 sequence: CASSYLGPTGELFF. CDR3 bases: TGTGCCAGCAGTTACCTGGGTCCTACCGGGGAGCTGTTTTTT.

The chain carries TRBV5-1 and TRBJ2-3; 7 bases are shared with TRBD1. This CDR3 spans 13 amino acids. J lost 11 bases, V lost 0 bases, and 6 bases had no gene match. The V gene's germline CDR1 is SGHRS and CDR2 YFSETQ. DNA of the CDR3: TGCGCCAGCAGCTTGGCGGACAGGAGAGAGCAGTATTTT. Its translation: CASSLADRREQYF.

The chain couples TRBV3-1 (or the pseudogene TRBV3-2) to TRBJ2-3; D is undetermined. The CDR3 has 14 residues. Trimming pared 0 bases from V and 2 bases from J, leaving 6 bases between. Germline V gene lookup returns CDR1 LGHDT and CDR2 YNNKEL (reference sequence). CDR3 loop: CASSQEGNTDTQYF. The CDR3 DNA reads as TGTGCCAGCAGCCAAGAGGGGAACACAGATACGCAGTATTTT.